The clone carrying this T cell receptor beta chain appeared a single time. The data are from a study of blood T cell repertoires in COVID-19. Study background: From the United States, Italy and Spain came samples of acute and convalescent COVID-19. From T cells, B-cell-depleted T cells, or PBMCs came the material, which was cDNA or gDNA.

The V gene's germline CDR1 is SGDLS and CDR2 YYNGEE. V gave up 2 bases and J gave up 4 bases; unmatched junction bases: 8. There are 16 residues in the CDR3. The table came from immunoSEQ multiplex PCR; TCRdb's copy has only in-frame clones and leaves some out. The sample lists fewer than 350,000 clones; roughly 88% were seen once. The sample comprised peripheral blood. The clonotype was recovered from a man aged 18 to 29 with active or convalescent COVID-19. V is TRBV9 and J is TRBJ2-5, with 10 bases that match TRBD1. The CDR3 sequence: CASSVQTGGFAETQYF. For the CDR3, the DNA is TGTGCCAGCAGCGTGCAGACAGGGGGCTTTGCAGAGACCCAGTACTTC.